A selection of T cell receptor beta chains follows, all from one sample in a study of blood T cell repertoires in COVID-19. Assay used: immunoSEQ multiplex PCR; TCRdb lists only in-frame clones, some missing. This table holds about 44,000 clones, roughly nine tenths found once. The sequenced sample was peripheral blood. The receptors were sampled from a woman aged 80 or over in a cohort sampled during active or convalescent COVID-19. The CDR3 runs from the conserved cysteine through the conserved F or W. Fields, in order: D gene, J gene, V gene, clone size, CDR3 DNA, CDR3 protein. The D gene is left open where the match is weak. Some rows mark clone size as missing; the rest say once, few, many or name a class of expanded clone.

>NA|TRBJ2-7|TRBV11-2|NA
TGTGCCAGCAGCTTATTACAGACTAGGCGCTTACACTACGAGCAGTACTTC
CASSLLQTRRLHYEQYF
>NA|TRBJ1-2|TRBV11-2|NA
TGTGCCAGCAGCCCACAGGTTAACTATGGCTACACCTTC
CASSPQVNYGYTF
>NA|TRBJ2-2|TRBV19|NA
TGTGCCAGTAGAGTAGACAGACTGAACACCGGGGAGCTGTTTTTT
CASRVDRLNTGELFF
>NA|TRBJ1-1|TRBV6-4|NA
TGTGCCAGCAGCAAGGGGCTCGCCACTGAAGCTTTCTTT
CASSKGLATEAFF
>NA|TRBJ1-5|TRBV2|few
TGTGCCAGCAGGGAACTGTTTCAGGAACAGCCCCAGCATTTT
CASRELFQEQPQHF
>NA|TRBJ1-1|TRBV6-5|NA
TGTGCCAGCAGTAGGACAGTGAACACTGAAGCTTTCTTT
CASSRTVNTEAFF
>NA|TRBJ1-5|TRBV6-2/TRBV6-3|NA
TGTGCCAGCAGCCTCCTCGGGTATAGCAATCAGCCCCAGCATTTT
CASSLLGYSNQPQHF
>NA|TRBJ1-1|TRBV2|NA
TGTGCCAGCAGGAGGACATCAGGCACTGAAGCTTTCTTT
CASRRTSGTEAFF
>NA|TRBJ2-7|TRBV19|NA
TGTGCCAGTAGTATAGTCGGCGGCTACGAGCAGTACTTC
CASSIVGGYEQYF
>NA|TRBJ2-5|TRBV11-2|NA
TGTGCCAGCACACCCCAGATCCAAGAGACCCAGTACTTC
CASTPQIQETQYF
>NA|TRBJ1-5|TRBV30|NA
TGTGCCTGGAGTGTTCTGGGAGAACGGCCCCAGCATTTT
CAWSVLGERPQHF
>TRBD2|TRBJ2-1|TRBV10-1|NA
TGCGCCAGCAGTGATCGGGGACTAGCGAAAGGCTCTGCCCACAATGAGCAGTTCTTC
CASSDRGLAKGSAHNEQFF
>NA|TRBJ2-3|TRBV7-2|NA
TGTGCCAGCAGCTCACCGGGACACCCGACAGATACGCAGTATTTT
CASSSPGHPTDTQYF
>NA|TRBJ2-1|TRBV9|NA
TGTGCCAGCAGCGTTTACAGGGGGGGCATCTACAATGAGCAGTTCTTC
CASSVYRGGIYNEQFF
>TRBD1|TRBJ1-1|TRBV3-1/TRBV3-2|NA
TGTGCCAGCAGCGCACAGGGGCTCACTGAAGCTTTCTTT
CASSAQGLTEAFF
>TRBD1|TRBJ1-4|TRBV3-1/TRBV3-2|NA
TGTGCCAGCAGCCGAGGGACAGGGGAGAATGAAAAACTGTTTTTT
CASSRGTGENEKLFF
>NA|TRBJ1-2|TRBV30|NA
TGTGCCTGGAGTGGAATTACTAAGACTAACTATGGCTACACCTTC
CAWSGITKTNYGYTF
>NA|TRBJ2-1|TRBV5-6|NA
TGTGCCAGCAGCCGTGACAGGATCTCCTACAATGAGCAGTTCTTC
CASSRDRISYNEQFF
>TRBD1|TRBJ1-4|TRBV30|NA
TGTGCCTGGAGGAGGGGACAGGGGAGAGAAAAACTGTTTTTT
CAWRRGQGREKLFF
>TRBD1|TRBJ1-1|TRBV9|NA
TGTGCCAGCAGCGTAGCCCAGGGGGCGAACACTGAAGCTTTCTTT
CASSVAQGANTEAFF
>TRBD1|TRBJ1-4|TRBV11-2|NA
TGTGCCAGCAGCTTTTCAGGGGGCGGTGAAAAACTGTTTTTT
CASSFSGGGEKLFF
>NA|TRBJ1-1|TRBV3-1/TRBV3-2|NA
TGTGCCAGCAGCCAACTCACAGGAGGGAGTGAAGCTTTCTTT
CASSQLTGGSEAFF